This is a list of T cell receptor beta chains from one sample in a study of prognosis after radiotherapy for stage I lung cancer. TCRdb used MiXCR to reprocess the multiplex PCR reads, holding one entry per CDR3 protein. The repertoire holds 30,000 to 35,000 distinct CDR3 sequences, about half seen once, with about 15% in the top ten. The source material was PBMCs, sampled before or after stereotactic body radiation therapy (not recorded which). These receptors were taken from a donor at least 50 years old with non-small cell lung cancer. The CDR3 runs from the conserved cysteine through the conserved F or W. Fields, in order: V gene, J gene, CDR3 protein.

TRBV20-1	TRBJ1-1	CSAMQGFTEAFF
TRBV28	TRBJ1-5	CASSLRQGYGQPQHF
TRBV4-1	TRBJ1-6	CASSPYGQGDSPLHF
TRBV6-1	TRBJ1-5	CASSQQGAQSNQPQHF
TRBV30	TRBJ1-4	CAWSDLRAATNEKLFF
TRBV11-3	TRBJ2-3	CASSLAGGFTDTQYF
TRBV11-1	TRBJ2-7	CASSLRAGDEQYF
TRBV6-8	TRBJ2-3	CASGGRRERGNTQYF
TRBV29-1	TRBJ1-1	CSFYTRERGTEAFF
TRBV7-8	TRBJ2-3	CASSQPSGRPTDTQYF
TRBV13	TRBJ2-3	CASRQGGLEGSGTDTQYF
TRBV11-1	TRBJ2-2	CASSFRGLANTGELFF
TRBV7-2	TRBJ1-5	CASSLRGSQPQHF
TRBV5-1	TRBJ1-5	CASSAGVSQPQHF
TRBV24-1	TRBJ2-2	CATSDKGQGETGELFF
TRBV20-1	TRBJ2-3	CSARDLASTDTQYF
TRBV11-2	TRBJ2-1	CASSSRGRTSGSFNEQFF
TRBV20-1	TRBJ2-6	CSAVRQSGANVLTF
TRBV11-2	TRBJ1-2	CASSLTPTGERFDGYTF
TRBV30	TRBJ1-2	CACWTGGGYGYTF
TRBV30	TRBJ1-2	CAWSGATGNYGYTF
TRBV2	TRBJ2-4	CASKGQGANIQYF
TRBV4-3	TRBJ2-2	CASSRPPAGAGELFF
TRBV6-1	TRBJ2-3	CASSGAPGQLYTDTQYF
TRBV30	TRBJ2-7	CAWKLQREHYF
TRBV24-1	TRBJ2-1	CATSDVRSLSYNEQFF
TRBV13	TRBJ1-4	CASSLGGQGEKLFF
TRBV20-1	TRBJ2-1	CSARDPGLNYNEQFF
TRBV19	TRBJ1-5	CASIGDRSHQPQHF
TRBV29-1	TRBJ2-3	CSPRRWLAGVDTQYF
TRBV28	TRBJ1-6	CASSFGGGAYNSPLHF
TRBV30	TRBJ1-5	CAWSEGRQPQHF
TRBV5-4	TRBJ2-1	CASSLGGTSGIGVQFF
TRBV6-1	TRBJ1-1	CARNRGADTEAFF
TRBV6-2/TRBV6-3	TRBJ1-3	CASSRDPRSGNTIYF
TRBV11-2	TRBJ1-2	CASSLYLGDVYTF
TRBV7-9	TRBJ2-4	CASSTSGENIQYF
TRBV20-1	TRBJ1-2	CSASHRAYGYTF
TRBV28	TRBJ1-5	CASSYLNQPQHF
TRBV7-9	TRBJ2-1	CALETRTEGNEQFF
TRBV11-2	TRBJ2-5	CASSRGIGETRYF
TRBV14	TRBJ2-2	CASSPSSSGELFF
TRBV25-1	TRBJ1-6	CAGGGSSYNSPLHF
TRBV12-3/TRBV12-4	TRBJ2-7	CASSLGTPSGEQYF
TRBV2	TRBJ2-3	CASSEVHRDTQYF
TRBV6-2/TRBV6-3	TRBJ2-2	CASRPGLAGAKNTGELFF
TRBV6-1	TRBJ1-2	CASLQGNYGYTF
TRBV27	TRBJ2-2	CASTLAGFGTGDLFF
TRBV11-3	TRBJ1-1	CARPGVEAFF
TRBV28	TRBJ2-2	CASKRGTGELFF
TRBV3-1	TRBJ1-1	CASSPTGGVTEAFF
TRBV19	TRBJ1-2	CASRGLDRGGYGYTF
TRBV28	TRBJ2-7	CASRPYSGRVNYEQYF
TRBV28	TRBJ1-6	CASSRTGNSPLHF
TRBV20-1	-	CSAYAEGRPYEQFF
TRBV7-2	TRBJ2-3	CASSLLGQATDTHYF
TRBV6-1	TRBJ2-7	CASSHRGYEQYF
TRBV6-2/TRBV6-3	TRBJ2-7	CASSYPRGNYEQYF
TRBV4-2	TRBJ1-1	CASSQGQGGNTEAFF
TRBV6-5	TRBJ2-5	CASSYSGLQETQYF